Following are 3 T cell receptor beta chains from one sample sequenced in a study of cytomegalovirus exposure and HLA in healthy donors listed by TCRdb under 2017. Library generation was performed with the immunoSEQ multiplex PCR assay. For the multiplex PCR, a mixture combining 60 forward primers for TCR Vbeta segments and 13 reverse primers for TCR Jbeta segments was used. The table was pulled from immuneACCESS by TCRdb, which kept in-frame rearrangements only. Such tables lose some clones; where checked, under half of the loss comes from unresolved V genes, and the rest has no known cause. The sample includes around 160,000 clones, with over 70% observed a single time. The ten largest clones add up to less than 9% of the sample. Sequences were obtained from PBMCs. The receptors stem from a male donor in good health and CMV-seropositive.

The genes are TRBV9 and TRBJ1-2; possible D gene TRBD1, 6 bases. This CDR3 spans 14 amino acids. Germline CDR1 and CDR2: SGDLS and YYNGEE. The V and J ends lost 4 bases and 3 bases respectively, with 13 bases between them. CDR3 in amino acids: CASSPRGGDYGYTF. CDR3 DNA sequence: TGTGCCAGCAGCCCTCGGGGGGGCGACTATGGCTACACCTTC.

This clone was detected a few times. The CDR3 spells CASSQPMDRGDEAFF. As DNA, the CDR3 is TGTGCCAGCAGCCAACCGATGGACAGGGGTGATGAAGCTTTCTTT. This chain connects TRBV4-2 to TRBJ1-1; 9 bases agree with TRBD1. The CDR3 spans 15 residues. Germline CDR1 LGHNA, CDR2 YNFKEQ. V was clipped by 2 bases and J by 7 bases; unmatched bases: 8.

This clone was detected a few times. The genes are TRBV11-2 and TRBJ1-3; 7 positions agree with TRBD1. The CDR3 contains 16 residues. Germline V gene lookup returns CDR1 SGHAT and CDR2 FQNNGV. V lost 6 bases, J lost 0 bases, and 8 bases stayed unmatched. Here the CDR3 DNA reads TGTGCCAGCAGGGATTGGACAGGCCTCTCTGGAAACACCATATATTTT. This gives the protein CASRDWTGLSGNTIYF. Drawing the rest from reference TRBV11-2 and TRBJ1-3, the complete variable domain is EAGVAQSPRYKIIEKRQSVAFWCNPISGHATLYWYQQILGQGPKLLIQFQNNGVVDDSQLPKDRFSAERLKGVDSTLKIQPAKLEDSAVYLCASRDWTGLSGNTIYFGEGSWLTVV.